This T cell receptor beta chain was found in a study of CD8 T cells in Susac syndrome. The table lists this clonotype with a count of one. Random hexamers were used to reverse transcribe an amount of roughly 0.45 to 1 ug RNA. The TCR beta CDR3 was amplified by immunoSEQ multiplex PCR across 54 Vbeta, 13 Jbeta. TCRdb ran MiXCR on the immunoSEQ multiplex PCR reads and lists one entry per CDR3 protein. The data show about 66,000 distinct CDR3 sequences, approximately 94% seen once. Sequenced sample: CD8+ T cells from PBMCs. The clonotype originates from a human donor with multiple sclerosis.

The CDR3 here is CASLRDTGDLTYNEQFF. CDR3 nucleotide sequence: TGTGCCAGCTTGAGGGACACCGGAGACTTAACCTACAATGAGCAGTTCTTC. This rearrangement joins TRBV2 to TRBJ2-1, with D possibly matching TRBD1 (6 bases). Trimming cost V 8 bases and J 2 bases, with 22 bases left between them. This CDR3 comprises 17 residues. The germline gives CDR1 SNHLY, CDR2 FYNNEI. The entire variable domain, with the rest obtained from reference TRBV2 and TRBJ2-1, is as follows: EPEVTQTPSHQVTQMGQEVILRCVPISNHLYFYWYRQILGQKVEFLVSFYNNEISEKSEIFDDQFSVERPDGSNFTLKIRSTKLEDSAMYFCASLRDTGDLTYNEQFFGPGTRLTVL.